What follows describes a single T cell receptor beta chain. The target antigen is unknown. TCRdb ran MiXCR on the reads and lists one entry per CDR3 protein. Among 680,000 or so distinct CDR3 sequences listed, about a third were seen once. This record comes from a study of T cell repertoires in cytomegalovirus infection. This CDR3 region has 13 residues. The V gene's germline CDR1 is MNHEY and CDR2 SMNVEV (reference sequence). Trimming removed 6 bases from V and 7 bases from J; junction bases left unmatched: 5. Whole-study findings and limits: The ex vivo response showed dominance by HLA-C-restricted CMV-specific TCR beta clonotypes.

The receptor was derived from a human donor in good health (CMV status not recorded). Some clones in this sample may be carry-over from other donors' samples. The specimen was PBMCs. This chain connects TRBV27 to TRBJ1-4; TRBD1 aligns across 7 bases. The CDR3 coding sequence is TGTGCCAGCAGGTTGTACAGGGGTGAAAAACTGTTTTTT. The encoded protein is CASRLYRGEKLFF.